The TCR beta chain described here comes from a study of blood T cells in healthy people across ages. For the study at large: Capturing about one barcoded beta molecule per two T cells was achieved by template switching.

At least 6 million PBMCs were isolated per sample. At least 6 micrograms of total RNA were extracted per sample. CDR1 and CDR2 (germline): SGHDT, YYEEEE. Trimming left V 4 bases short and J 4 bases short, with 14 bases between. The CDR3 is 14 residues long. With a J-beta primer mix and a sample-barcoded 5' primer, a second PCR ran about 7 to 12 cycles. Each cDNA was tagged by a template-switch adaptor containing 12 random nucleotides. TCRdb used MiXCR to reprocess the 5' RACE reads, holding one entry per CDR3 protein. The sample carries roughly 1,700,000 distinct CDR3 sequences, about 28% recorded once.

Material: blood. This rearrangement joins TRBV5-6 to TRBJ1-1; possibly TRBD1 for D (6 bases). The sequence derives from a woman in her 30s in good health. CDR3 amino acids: CASSPPRGVTEAFF. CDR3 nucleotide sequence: TGTGCCAGCAGCCCGCCGAGGGGGGTCACTGAAGCTTTCTTT.